The clone carrying this T cell receptor beta chain showed up just a few times. What it recognizes is unknown. These data are taken from a study of cytomegalovirus exposure and HLA in healthy donors. The PCR had 60 Vbeta and 13 Jbeta primers. The protocol was immunoSEQ multiplex PCR, while the TCRdb copy is restricted to in-frame clones and leaves out a portion. The table includes roughly 150,000 clones, 75% to 85% detected once. Findings and limits, study-wide: In a later analysis, donors in an Asian-associated ancestry cluster reportedly had fewer N-insertions in productive TCRs than the cohort mean. According to the study, 160 or so TCR beta chains were cytomegalovirus-associated. From TCR beta sequences, most subjects' HLA-A and HLA-B alleles were reportedly predicted accurately.

Trimming removed 5 bases from V and 4 bases from J, with 15 bases in between. This CDR3 is 16 amino acids long. Germline V CDR1 and CDR2: SEHNR, FQNEAQ (reference sequence). This TCR was sampled from a girl aged 2 to 9 in good health and CMV-seropositive. The chain combines TRBV7-9 with TRBJ2-6, with D maybe TRBD1 (6 bases). Sequencing was done on a sample of PBMCs. Written as DNA, the CDR3 is TGTGCCAGCAGCCCAACAGGGCTTGAAGGGGCCAACGTCCTGACTTTC. Its translation: CASSPTGLEGANVLTF.